Below are 30 T cell receptor beta chains sequenced from a single sample in a study of a mutant IDH1 vaccine in newly diagnosed glioma. The time point is: baseline, week 1 (first vaccination visit). Regarding treatment: pre-vaccination baseline after standard-of-care therapy. Libraries were prepared by immunoSEQ multiplex PCR; TCRdb keeps only in-frame clonotypes and omits some of them. The sample records 35,000 to 40,000 clones, 78% being singletons. The specimen comprised PBMCs, sampled from a glioma patient treated with radiotherapy, temozolomide or both. The receptors were sampled from a man aged 35 to 55 with glioma. Some clones in this sample may be carry-over from other donors' samples.

The chain joins TRBV5-1 to TRBJ1-1, with 9 bases lining up with TRBD1. The ends lost 2 bases at V and 5 bases at J; junction bases unmatched: 4. The CDR3 contains 14 residues. Germline loops: CDR1 SGHRS, CDR2 YFSETQ. The CDR3 nucleotides are TGCGCCAGCAGCTTTGGGACAGGGCCAACTGAAGCTTTCTTT. The encoded protein is CASSFGTGPTEAFF.

The J gene is TRBJ1-2, the V gene TRBV18; D uncertain. Trimming removed 6 bases at V and 0 bases at J, with 11 bases between. Germline V gene sequence: CDR1 KGHSH, CDR2 LQKENI. The CDR3 contains 14 residues. The DNA for the CDR3 is TGTGCCAGCTCCAAGACCGGGTCTAACTATGGCTACACCTTC. This translates into CASSKTGSNYGYTF.

This clone was detected only a few times. The V and J genes are TRBV30 and TRBJ1-5; no clear D gene. The germline V and J ends were trimmed by 0 bases and 0 bases, with 9 bases remaining between them. Germline V gives CDR1 GTSNPN, CDR2 SVGIG (reference sequence). The CDR3 sequence is 15 residues long. The CDR3 loop reads CAWSVGRNSNQPQHF. The CDR3 DNA reads TGTGCCTGGAGTGTCGGTAGAAATAGCAATCAGCCCCAGCATTTT.

The rearrangement joins TRBV12-5 to TRBJ2-1; TRBD1 matches 7 bases. The junction had 3 bases not matched to a gene; V was cut back by 6 bases and J by 4 bases. The CDR3 is made up of 13 amino acids. CDR1 LGHNT and CDR2 FRNRAP come from the germline V gene. As DNA, the CDR3 is TGTGCTAGTGGGCCGGACAGGTACAATGAGCAGTTCTTC. It encodes CASGPDRYNEQFF.

This sequence joins TRBV2 and TRBJ2-4, with a tentative D call TRBD1 (6 bases). This CDR3 is 16 amino acids long. The germline V gene has CDR1 SNHLY and CDR2 FYNNEI. The V end lost 2 bases, the J end lost 0 bases, and 11 bases lay between the germline ends. This CDR3 reads CASSESRTVAKNIQYF. The CDR3 bases are TGTGCCAGCAGTGAATCTAGGACAGTAGCCAAAAACATTCAGTACTTC.

The gene calls are TRBV18 and TRBJ2-3; D gene uncertain. Germline V gene data show CDR1 as KGHSH and CDR2 as LQKENI. The CDR3 loop spans 11 amino acids. V dropped 6 bases and J dropped 2 bases, with 3 bases sitting between them. The CDR3 reads CASSNTDTQYF. DNA of the CDR3: TGTGCCAGCTCCAACACAGATACGCAGTATTTT.

The V gene is TRBV30, the J gene TRBJ2-7; a possible D gene is TRBD1 (6 bases). V dropped 2 bases and J dropped 5 bases, with 13 bases sitting between them. The CDR3 loop spans 13 amino acids. Germline CDR1 GTSNPN, CDR2 SVGIG (reference sequence). The CDR3 protein is CAWSRGSENEQYF. The CDR3 coding sequence is TGTGCCTGGAGTAGGGGGTCGGAGAACGAGCAGTACTTC.

The chain's CDR3 is CASLNRTDANYGYTF. DNA for the CDR3: TGTGCCAGCTTAAACAGGACCGACGCTAACTATGGCTACACCTTC. This sequence joins TRBV18 and TRBJ1-2; D may be TRBD1 (5 bases). The CDR3 extends over 15 amino acids. Germline CDR1 is KGHSH and CDR2 is LQKENI. V was shortened by 7 bases and J by 0 bases, with 15 bases between the two germline ends. Based on the CDR3 plus reference TRBV18 and TRBJ1-2, the full variable domain is NAGVMQNPRHLVRRRGQEARLRCSPMKGHSHVYWYRQLPEEGLKFMVYLQKENIIDESGMPKERFSAEFPKEGPSILRIQQVVRGDSAAYFCASLNRTDANYGYTFGSGTRLTVV.

The V call is TRBV6-4, the J call TRBJ2-3, with 9 bases lining up with TRBD2. This CDR3 region has 15 residues. From germline, CDR1 is MRHNA and CDR2 SNTAGT. Trimming at V came to 4 bases and at J to 3 bases, leaving 5 bases not matched to a gene. In nucleotides, the CDR3 is TGTGCCAGCAGTGCTTTAGCGGGGGAGACAGATACGCAGTATTTT. Translated, it gives CASSALAGETDTQYF.

V is TRBV13 and J is TRBJ2-1; TRBD2 aligns across 8 bases. The CDR3 has 18 residues. CDR1 and CDR2 from the germline V gene are PRHDT and FYEKMQ (reference sequence). V dropped 3 bases and J dropped 0; count of bases not matched to a gene: 10. This chain's CDR3 is CASSFALAGESSYNEQFF. CDR3 nucleotide sequence: TGTGCCAGCAGCTTTGCCCTAGCGGGTGAAAGCTCCTACAATGAGCAGTTCTTC. Complete variable domain (other parts from reference TRBV13 and TRBJ2-1): AAGVIQSPRHLIKEKRETATLKCYPIPRHDTVYWYQQGPGQDPQFLISFYEKMQSDKGSIPDRFSAQQFSDYHSELNMSSLELGDSALYFCASSFALAGESSYNEQFFGPGTRLTVL.

The rearrangement uses TRBV6-4 and TRBJ1-1; the D is unclear. Deletions cut 3 bases from V and 3 bases from J, with 8 bases between. The CDR3 extends over 13 amino acids. The germline V gene has CDR1 MRHNA and CDR2 SNTAGT. DNA of the CDR3: TGTGCCAGCAGTGAGGCTTGGGACACTGAAGCTTTCTTT. It specifies CASSEAWDTEAFF.

The chain joins TRBV7-8 to TRBJ1-1, with TRBD1 matching over 7 bases. The CDR3 extends over 16 amino acids. CDR1 SGHVS and CDR2 FQNEAQ come from the germline V gene. V was clipped by 2 bases and J by 1 base; unmatched bases: 7. The CDR3 coding sequence is TGTGCCAGCAGCTTACAGGACAGGTTCCCGAACACTGAAGCTTTCTTT. Translated, it gives CASSLQDRFPNTEAFF.

The rearrangement links TRBV10-3 to TRBJ1-1, with a tentative D call TRBD1 (5 bases). The CDR3 totals 13 residues. With 6 bases removed from V and 5 bases from J, the gap between germline ends came to 13 bases. The germline gives CDR1 ENHRY, CDR2 SYGVKD. Here the CDR3 reads CAIRKQEGTEAFF. CDR3 nucleotides: TGTGCCATCAGAAAACAGGAGGGAACTGAAGCTTTCTTT.

The chain joins TRBV12-5 to TRBJ2-2; maybe TRBD2 (7 bases). Trimming stripped 2 bases from V and 4 bases from J, with 8 bases between. CDR1 and CDR2 from the germline V gene are LGHNT and FRNRAP. The CDR3 spans 14 residues. CDR3 loop: CASGLRGGTGELFF. DNA of the CDR3: TGTGCTAGTGGTTTGAGGGGGGGCACCGGGGAGCTGTTTTTT.

The genes are TRBV6-5 and TRBJ1-2; 7 positions match TRBD1. The V gene end was trimmed by 2 bases and the J gene end by 4 bases; junction bases not matched to a gene: 7. This CDR3 region has 15 residues. Per germline, CDR1 MNHEY and CDR2 SVGAGI. CDR3 in DNA: TGTGCCAGCAGTTACACCACAGGGGAACCCTATGGCTACACCTTC. Amino acid sequence: CASSYTTGEPYGYTF.

The J gene is TRBJ1-3, the V gene TRBV5-1; D possibly corresponds to TRBD1 (6 bases). Germline CDR1 is SGHRS and CDR2 is YFSETQ. The CDR3 sequence is 14 residues long. Deletions cut 3 bases from V and 0 bases from J, with 7 bases between. CDR3 in amino acids: CASSSQGSGNTIYF. In DNA form, the CDR3 reads TGCGCCAGCAGCTCACAGGGCTCTGGAAACACCATATATTTT.

The chain employs TRBV7-9 and TRBJ1-5, with D unclear. CDR3 length: 16 amino acids. CDR1 is SEHNR and CDR2 is FQNEAQ in the germline V gene (reference sequence). V lost 3 bases to trimming and J lost 2 bases, with 14 bases between them. CDR3 region: CASSFNDWEGNQPQHF. The CDR3 nucleotides read TGTGCCAGCAGCTTTAACGACTGGGAAGGCAATCAGCCCCAGCATTTT.

The chain combines TRBV6-6 with TRBJ2-1; D uncertain. The CDR3 covers 14 residues. The germline V gene encodes CDR1 MNHNY and CDR2 SVGAGI (reference sequence). V was pared by 0 bases and J by 7 bases, with 10 bases between. The CDR3 region is CASSYSDGRNEQFF. CDR3 in DNA: TGTGCCAGCAGTTACTCGGACGGCAGGAATGAGCAGTTCTTC.

This chain joins TRBV7-6 and TRBJ2-2; D call uncertain. V shed 5 bases and J shed 7 bases, with 8 bases lying between them. The CDR3 totals 12 residues. Germline lookup yields CDR1 SGHVS and CDR2 FNYEAQ. The CDR3, as DNA: TGTGCCAGCAGCATCAGAGGCGGGGAGCTGTTTTTT. Protein product: CASSIRGGELFF.

The chain carries TRBV4-1 and TRBJ1-2; D is perhaps TRBD1 (6 bases). CDR3 length: 16 amino acids. V was shortened by 0 bases and J by 10 bases, with 21 bases between the two germline ends. Germline V CDR1 and CDR2: MGHRA, YSYEKL. In nucleotides, the CDR3 is TGCGCCAGCAGCCAAGATTGGCCGAACTCCAGGGGATCCTACACCTTC. As protein: CASSQDWPNSRGSYTF.

There are a few counts of this clone. The germline gene is not matched at one end of the junction; a read error may be the cause. This chain uses TRBV29-1 with TRBJ1-5, with TRBD1 matching 8 bases. CDR1 SQVTM and CDR2 ANQGSEA come from the germline V gene. This CDR3 comprises 13 residues. The CDR3, as DNA: TGCAGCGTGAGTACAGGGGGGAATCAGGCCCAGCATTTT. It is translated as CSVSTGGNQAQHF.

This clone has more than one count but fewer than ten. The chain uses TRBV30 and TRBJ1-1; a possible D gene is TRBD1 (6 bases). The CDR3 sequence is 14 residues long. V lost 1 base and J 1 base, leaving 10 bases between the germline ends. Germline CDR1 reads GTSNPN; CDR2 reads SVGIG (reference sequence). CDR3 in DNA: TGTGCCTGGAGTGGCAGGGGAACGAACACTGAAGCTTTCTTT. Amino acid sequence: CAWSGRGTNTEAFF.

V is TRBV2 and J is TRBJ2-1; D not certain. The CDR3 covers 14 residues. CDR1 SNHLY and CDR2 FYNNEI come from the germline V gene. V lost 8 bases to trimming and J lost 1 base, with 12 bases between them. Here the CDR3 DNA reads TGTGCCAGCGGGCAAGTAGGGTCCTACAATGAGCAGTTCTTC. Its protein is CASGQVGSYNEQFF.

The gene calls are TRBV18 and TRBJ1-1, with 8 bases aligning to TRBD1. The V and J ends lost 2 bases and 6 bases, in that order; junction bases with no gene match: 5. This CDR3 is built from 14 residues. Germline V gene sequence: CDR1 KGHSH, CDR2 LQKENI. The CDR3 loop reads CASSPAQGVSEAFF. The CDR3 bases are TGTGCCAGCTCACCAGCACAGGGGGTATCTGAAGCTTTCTTT.

J is TRBJ2-7 and V is TRBV21-1; TRBD2, as called in the table, went unchecked against the DNA. TRBV21-1 is termed a pseudogene. The CDR3 extends over 16 amino acids. Here the CDR3 reads CASSPPGLGGPYEQYF. In DNA form, the CDR3 reads TGTGCCAGCAGCCCCCCGGGTCTAGGAGGCCCCTACGAGCAGTACTTC.

The V and J genes are TRBV9 and TRBJ2-7; 8 positions agree with TRBD2. Germline V CDR1 and CDR2: SGDLS, YYNGEE. The CDR3 loop spans 15 amino acids. J lost 3 bases, V lost 4 bases, and 9 bases had no gene match. CDR3 bases: TGTGCCAGCAGCCACCTCCCGAGCGGGGGCTACGAGCAGTACTTC. This gives the protein CASSHLPSGGYEQYF.

The rearrangement uses TRBV4-1 and TRBJ1-5, with D tentatively TRBD1 (5 bases). Germline V gives CDR1 MGHRA, CDR2 YSYEKL. Trimming stripped 3 bases from V and 1 base from J, with 13 bases between. This CDR3 has 16 amino acids. CDR3 protein: CASSQTGGGSNQPQHF. The CDR3 DNA reads as TGCGCCAGCAGCCAGACGGGGGGAGGGAGCAATCAGCCCCAGCATTTT.

V is TRBV30 and J is TRBJ1-2, with no clear D. CDR1 and CDR2 from the germline V gene are GTSNPN and SVGIG (reference sequence). This CDR3 region has 13 residues. Trimming stripped 0 bases from V and 7 bases from J, with 12 bases between. CDR3 bases: TGTGCCTGGAGTGTAGCCCGCTCCTCTGGCTACACCTTC. This translates into CAWSVARSSGYTF.

The rearrangement joins TRBV19 to TRBJ1-5; 10 nucleotides align to TRBD1. This CDR3 contains 16 residues. Trimming at V came to 4 bases and at J to 1 base, leaving 4 bases not matched to a gene. Germline loops: CDR1 LNHDA, CDR2 SQIVND (reference sequence). The CDR3 DNA reads as TGTGCCAGTAGTAGGACAGGGGGGGAAAGCAATCAGCCCCAGCATTTT. As protein: CASSRTGGESNQPQHF. Based on the CDR3 plus reference TRBV19 and TRBJ1-5, the full variable domain is DGGITQSPKYLFRKEGQNVTLSCEQNLNHDAMYWYRQDPGQGLRLIYYSQIVNDFQKGDIAEGYSVSREKKESFPLTVTSAQKNPTAFYLCASSRTGGESNQPQHFGDGTRLSIL.

The chain joins TRBV11-2 to TRBJ2-3; 7 bases are a match to TRBD2. The CDR3 spans 13 residues. V dropped 5 bases and J dropped 7; count of bases not matched to a gene: 6. The germline V gene has CDR1 SGHAT and CDR2 FQNNGV. CDR3 sequence: CASSDRDYHTQYF. CDR3 coding DNA: TGTGCCAGCAGCGACCGGGACTACCATACGCAGTATTTT.